This T cell receptor (beta chain) emerged from a study of cytomegalovirus exposure and HLA in healthy donors. Primers included in the PCR were 60 Vbeta and 13 Jbeta primers. Repertoires were generated with immunoSEQ multiplex PCR, while TCRdb's copy carries only in-frame clones and drops some. Of approximately 160,000 clones in the sample, roughly 81% are singletons; the top ten hold more than 4%. This clone was counted only a few times. The specimen was PBMCs. The receptor was derived from a girl aged 10-17 years in good health and CMV-seropositive.

Here the CDR3 reads CASSGGVFAEAFF. The CDR3 DNA reads as TGTGCCAGCAGTGGAGGAGTCTTCGCTGAAGCTTTCTTT. V gene TRBV2 combines with J gene TRBJ1-1; D unclear. The ends were cut back, 4 bases at V and 6 bases at J, with 12 bases in the middle. This CDR3 comprises 13 residues. Germline CDR1 is SNHLY and CDR2 is FYNNEI.